Listed below are T cell receptor beta chains from one sample, sequenced in a study of T-cell memory formation after mild COVID-19. TCRdb used MiXCR to reprocess the 5' RACE reads, holding one entry per CDR3 protein. The sample yields approximately 400,000 distinct CDR3 sequences, under 20% seen once. The source material was PBMCs or a T cell subset sorted from them (not recorded which). The receptors were gathered from a young man who had mild COVID-19 (a few samples of this study predate the infection). Cell type and time point are not known. CDR3s include the opening cysteine and the closing phenylalanine or tryptophan. D genes are given only for firm matches. Expanded clones are given a class, and other clones once, few, many or no size at all.

D gene,V gene,clone size,J gene,CDR3 protein,CDR3 DNA
.,TRBV18,few,TRBJ1-6,CASSPRQVYNSPLHF,TGTGCCAGCTCACCACGGCAGGTCTATAATTCACCCCTCCACTTT
TRBD2,TRBV4-3,few,TRBJ2-3,CASSQNPRGGGTDTQYF,TGCGCCAGCAGCCAGAACCCTCGGGGAGGGGGCACAGATACGCAGTATTTT
.,TRBV18,few,TRBJ1-2,CASSVMDGMDGYTF,TGTGCCAGCTCAGTTATGGATGGGATGGATGGCTACACCTTC
.,TRBV6-1,.,TRBJ1-1,CASSELNWAVDTEAFF,TGTGCCAGCAGTGAATTGAATTGGGCGGTTGACACTGAAGCTTTCTTT
.,TRBV19,few,TRBJ2-1,CASSIQGGDNEQFF,TGTGCCAGTAGTATACAGGGTGGGGACAATGAGCAGTTCTTC
.,TRBV25-1,few,TRBJ2-1,CASRDGFDDIF,TGTGCCAGCAGGGACGGATTTGACGATATCTTC
.,TRBV9,few,TRBJ2-1,CASSPAPSSYNEQFF,TGTGCCAGCAGTCCAGCCCCGAGCTCCTACAATGAGCAGTTCTTC
.,TRBV5-1,once,TRBJ1-6,CASSLGSFDNSPLHF,TGCGCCAGCAGCTTGGGCAGTTTCGATAATTCACCCCTCCACTTT
.,TRBV24-1,few,TRBJ2-3,CATSDGGLTDTQYF,TGTGCCACCAGTGATGGGGGATTGACAGATACGCAGTATTTT
.,TRBV4-3,.,TRBJ2-5,CASSLQGGKETQYF,TGCGCCAGCAGCCTCCAGGGCGGGAAGGAGACCCAGTACTTC
TRBD2,TRBV3-1,few,TRBJ2-5,CASSPSGGEWETQYF,TGTGCCAGCAGCCCTAGCGGGGGGGAATGGGAGACCCAGTACTTC
TRBD1,TRBV10-3,.,TRBJ1-1,CAISDRDRAPNTEAFF,TGTGCCATCAGTGACCGGGACAGGGCTCCGAACACTGAAGCTTTCTTT
.,TRBV28,few,TRBJ1-5,CATFRQREPYQPQHF,TGTGCCACCTTTCGACAGCGGGAACCATATCAGCCCCAGCATTTT
.,TRBV3-1,.,TRBJ2-3,CASRLTGSGTDTQYF,TGTGCCAGCAGACTCACAGGGTCCGGCACAGATACGCAGTATTTT
.,TRBV7-2,.,TRBJ2-3,CASSLSSGLTNTQYF,TGTGCCAGCAGCTTAAGTAGCGGCCTCACAAATACGCAGTATTTT
TRBD2,TRBV4-2,many,TRBJ2-3,CASSQKRGSTDTQYF,TGTGCCAGCAGCCAGAAGCGGGGGAGCACAGATACGCAGTATTTT
TRBD2,TRBV6-5,few,TRBJ2-2,CASSYSTAGGTYTGELFF,TGTGCCAGCAGTTACTCAACAGCGGGGGGCACTTACACCGGGGAGCTGTTTTTT
.,TRBV4-2,few,TRBJ1-6,CASSQDLGPGRDSPLHF,TGTGCCAGCAGCCAAGATCTTGGTCCAGGGCGCGATTCACCCCTCCACTTT
.,TRBV4-1,.,TRBJ2-6,CASPRGGVPLSGANVLTF,TGCGCCAGCCCACGAGGGGGGGTGCCCCTCTCTGGGGCCAACGTCCTGACTTTC
.,TRBV20-1,once,TRBJ1-2,CSAIRAPAAYGYTF,TGCAGTGCTATTAGAGCACCGGCGGCTTATGGCTACACCTTC
TRBD2,TRBV2,.,TRBJ2-2,CATQWPSGGNTGELFF,TGTGCCACCCAGTGGCCTAGCGGGGGGAACACCGGGGAGCTGTTTTTT
TRBD1,TRBV7-6,.,TRBJ2-5,CASRINRGQETQYF,TGTGCCAGCAGAATCAACAGGGGGCAAGAGACCCAGTACTTC
TRBD1,TRBV5-5,.,TRBJ2-1,CASSNYPGQGDEQFF,TGTGCCAGCAGCAACTACCCGGGACAGGGTGATGAGCAGTTCTTC
TRBD1,TRBV6-5,few,TRBJ1-1,CASSRRQGGDYYTEAFF,TGTGCCAGCAGTCGCCGACAGGGCGGGGATTATTACACTGAAGCTTTCTTT
.,TRBV5-7,.,TRBJ1-2,CASSFGRIYGYTF,TGTGCCAGCAGCTTCGGACGGATCTATGGCTACACCTTC
.,TRBV18,few,TRBJ1-4,CASSPGGGSNEKLFF,TGTGCCAGCTCACCCGGAGGGGGATCTAATGAAAAACTGTTTTTT
TRBD1,TRBV12-3/TRBV12-4,.,TRBJ2-6,CASSQSGHRGYLASGANVLTF,TGTGCCAGCAGTCAATCGGGCCACAGGGGCTACCTAGCCTCTGGGGCCAACGTCCTGACTTTC
.,TRBV15,.,TRBJ2-1,CATSYRGGQGEQFF,TGTGCCACCAGCTATAGGGGGGGCCAGGGGGAGCAGTTCTTC
.,TRBV9,.,TRBJ1-2,CASSVSTELNYGYTF,TGTGCCAGCAGCGTAAGTACAGAACTCAACTATGGCTACACCTTC
TRBD1,TRBV15,few,TRBJ1-4,CATSQDRVDEKLFF,TGTGCCACCAGCCAGGACAGGGTCGATGAAAAACTGTTTTTT
.,TRBV7-9,few,TRBJ2-3,CASSPTEGGTDTQYF,TGTGCCAGCAGCCCCACTGAGGGAGGCACAGATACGCAGTATTTT
.,TRBV12-3/TRBV12-4,.,TRBJ2-7,CATSERRSYEQYF,TGTGCCACTTCGGAGCGGCGCTCCTACGAGCAGTACTTC
TRBD1,TRBV6-5,.,TRBJ1-2,CASSTGQVGYTF,TGTGCCAGCAGTACCGGACAGGTGGGCTACACCTTC
.,TRBV2,.,TRBJ2-7,CASSESQGEYF,TGTGCCAGCAGTGAATCGCAGGGAGAGTACTTC
.,TRBV6-5,.,TRBJ2-1,CASSYSGLPSYNEQFF,TGTGCCAGCAGTTACTCGGGACTCCCCTCCTACAATGAGCAGTTCTTC
TRBD2,TRBV5-5,.,TRBJ2-3,CASSLRLAAVSNTQYF,TGTGCCAGCAGCTTGAGGCTAGCGGCTGTGTCAAATACGCAGTATTTT
.,TRBV7-9,few,TRBJ2-3,CASSRVTSTDTQYF,TGTGCCAGCAGCCGGGTTACTAGCACAGATACGCAGTATTTT
TRBD1,TRBV7-2,.,TRBJ2-5,CASSFGQGGVGTQYF,TGTGCCAGCAGCTTCGGACAGGGGGGGGTAGGGACCCAGTACTTC
.,TRBV29-1,.,TRBJ2-3,CSVEFGTGADTQYF,TGCAGCGTTGAATTCGGGACTGGCGCAGATACGCAGTATTTT
.,TRBV19,few,TRBJ1-1,CASSLLPGYTEAFF,TGTGCCAGTAGTTTGTTGCCAGGGTATACTGAAGCTTTCTTT
.,TRBV4-3,.,TRBJ1-5,CASSPRVWEINQPQHF,TGCGCCAGCAGCCCCCGGGTATGGGAAATCAATCAGCCCCAGCATTTT
TRBD2,TRBV6-6,.,TRBJ2-1,CASKPVAGTYNEQFF,TGTGCCAGCAAACCAGTAGCGGGAACCTACAATGAGCAGTTCTTC